This paragraph reports one T cell receptor (beta chain). Its antigen is as yet unknown. This entry is derived from a study of cytomegalovirus exposure and HLA in healthy donors. Using immunoSEQ multiplex PCR, the repertoire was profiled, and TCRdb retains in-frame clones only, with some absent. The table shows 140,000 to 150,000 clones, with roughly 93% occurring only once. The donors belonged to the roughly 120-subject validation cohort, separate from the roughly 600-subject first cohort. Study-level points and caveats: Specificity of three CMV-associated chains for CMV antigens was verified in vitro. With high specificity and sensitivity, the classifier reportedly diagnosed cytomegalovirus status. The study designated 150 or so TCR beta chains cytomegalovirus-associated.

The sequenced sample was PBMCs. The sequence came from a man in his late teens or twenties in good health and CMV-seropositive.

CDR3: CASSVTGAGANVLTF. The CDR3 DNA follows: TGTGCCAGCAGTGTAACAGGGGCTGGGGCCAACGTCCTGACTTTC. V usage is TRBV6-1 and J usage is TRBJ2-6; 7 bases are a match to TRBD1. CDR3 length equals 15 residues. In germline, CDR1 is MNHNS, CDR2 SASEGT. After removal of 4 bases from V and 2 bases from J, the junction contained 2 bases not matched to a gene.